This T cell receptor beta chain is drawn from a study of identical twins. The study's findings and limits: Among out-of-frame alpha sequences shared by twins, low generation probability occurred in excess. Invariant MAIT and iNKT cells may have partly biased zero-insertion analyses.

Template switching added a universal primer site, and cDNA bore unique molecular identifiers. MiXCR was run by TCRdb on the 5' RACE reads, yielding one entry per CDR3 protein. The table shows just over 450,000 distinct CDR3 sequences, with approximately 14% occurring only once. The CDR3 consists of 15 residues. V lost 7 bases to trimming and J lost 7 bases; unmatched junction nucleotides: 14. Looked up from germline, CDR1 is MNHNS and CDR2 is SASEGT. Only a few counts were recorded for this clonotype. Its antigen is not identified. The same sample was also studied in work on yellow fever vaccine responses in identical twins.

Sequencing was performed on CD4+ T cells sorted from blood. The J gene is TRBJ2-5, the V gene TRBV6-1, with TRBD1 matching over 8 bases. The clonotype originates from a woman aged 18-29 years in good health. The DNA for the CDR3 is TGTGCCAGCAACCGGGACAGGACGAATGGAGGGACCCAGTACTTC. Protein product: CASNRDRTNGGTQYF.